This passage covers 8 T cell receptor beta chains from one sample sequenced in a study of blood T cell repertoires in COVID-19. The method was immunoSEQ multiplex PCR; TCRdb's version includes in-frame clones alone and lacks a portion of them. The data contain approximately 76,000 clones, around 80% of them singletons. The sequenced material came from peripheral blood. The receptors come from an elderly man with active or convalescent COVID-19.

The chain uses TRBV2 and TRBJ2-5, with D uncertain. Germline CDR1 reads SNHLY; CDR2 reads FYNNEI. The V end lost 6 bases, the J end lost 3 bases, and 11 bases lay between the germline ends. The CDR3 consists of 13 residues. In nucleotides, the CDR3 is TGTGCCAGCAGGGTAGACACCGAAGAGACCCAGTACTTC. As protein: CASRVDTEETQYF. The variable domain in full, completed from reference TRBV2 and TRBJ2-5, reads EPEVTQTPSHQVTQMGQEVILRCVPISNHLYFYWYRQILGQKVEFLVSFYNNEISEKSEIFDDQFSVERPDGSNFTLKIRSTKLEDSAMYFCASRVDTEETQYFGPGTRLLVL.

The chain employs TRBV19 and TRBJ2-7, with 11 bases lining up with TRBD2. The CDR3 runs 14 residues. Germline CDR1 reads LNHDA; CDR2 reads SQIVND (reference sequence). V trimming: 5 bases; J trimming: 7 bases; junction bases outside the gene matches: 7. CDR3 bases: TGTGCCAGTAGTTCAACTAGCGGGAGTCTAGAGCAGTACTTC. Encoded protein: CASSSTSGSLEQYF.

V usage is TRBV5-5 and J usage is TRBJ1-5, with D possibly being TRBD1 (6 bases). Trimming stripped 1 base from V and 4 bases from J, with 6 bases between. Germline lookup yields CDR1 SGHKS and CDR2 YYEKEE (reference sequence). The CDR3 has 13 residues. CDR3 loop: CASSLTGNQPQHF. The CDR3 DNA reads as TGTGCCAGCAGCTTGACAGGGAATCAGCCCCAGCATTTT.

CDR3 protein: CASRRSGGSYEQYF. DNA for the CDR3: TGTGCCAGCAGGAGAAGCGGGGGTTCCTACGAGCAGTACTTC. The chain couples TRBV2 to TRBJ2-7, with 8 bases that match TRBD2. Germline V CDR1 and CDR2: SNHLY, FYNNEI. The CDR3 sequence is 14 residues long. J was trimmed by 1 base and V by 6 bases; bases with no gene match: 5. Based on the CDR3 plus reference TRBV2 and TRBJ2-7, the full variable domain is EPEVTQTPSHQVTQMGQEVILRCVPISNHLYFYWYRQILGQKVEFLVSFYNNEISEKSEIFDDQFSVERPDGSNFTLKIRSTKLEDSAMYFCASRRSGGSYEQYFGPGTRLTVT.

This rearrangement joins TRBV6-5 to TRBJ1-2, with a possible D match to TRBD1 (5 bases). Germline V gene sequence: CDR1 MNHEY, CDR2 SVGAGI. The CDR3 covers 15 residues. V lost 6 bases to trimming and J lost 6 bases, with 20 bases between them. The CDR3 DNA reads TGTGCCAGCAGCCCAGGACGGCTCGGGGGGGATGGCTACACCTTC. Amino acid sequence: CASSPGRLGGDGYTF.

The rearrangement joins TRBV5-1 to TRBJ2-7; 9 bases are a match to TRBD2. From germline, CDR1 is SGHRS and CDR2 YFSETQ. V lost 0 bases, J lost 0 bases, and 4 bases stayed unmatched. The CDR3 has 16 residues. The CDR3 region is CASSLGSSGTSYEQYF. The CDR3 DNA reads as TGCGCCAGCAGCTTGGGTTCTAGCGGGACCTCCTACGAGCAGTACTTC. The full variable domain, rest sourced from reference TRBV5-1 and TRBJ2-7, is KAGVTQTPRYLIKTRGQQVTLSCSPISGHRSVSWYQQTPGQGLQFLFEYFSETQRNKGNFPGRFSGRQFSNSRSEMNVSTLELGDSALYLCASSLGSSGTSYEQYFGPGTRLTVT.

The chain employs TRBV6-2 or TRBV6-3 and TRBJ2-1; 10 nucleotides agree with TRBD2. The CDR3 is 17 amino acids. The germline CDR1 and CDR2 sequences are MNHEY and SVGEGT. J gave up 4 bases and V 2 bases, and 8 bases lay outside the gene matches. CDR3 in amino acids: CASSYAASGGIYNEQFF. The CDR3 DNA is TGTGCCAGCAGTTACGCGGCTAGCGGGGGAATATACAATGAGCAGTTCTTC.

The chain carries TRBV5-1 and TRBJ1-1; tentative D call: TRBD1 (6 bases). The CDR3 consists of 15 residues. Trimming pared 3 bases from V and 5 bases from J, leaving 17 bases between. Germline V CDR1 and CDR2: SGHRS, YFSETQ. As DNA, the CDR3 is TGCGCCAGCAGCTCCCGTGGGGGGGGCGGGACTGAAGCTTTCTTT. This gives the protein CASSSRGGGGTEAFF. The full variable domain, in which reference TRBV5-1 and TRBJ1-1 provide the parts outside the CDR3, is KAGVTQTPRYLIKTRGQQVTLSCSPISGHRSVSWYQQTPGQGLQFLFEYFSETQRNKGNFPGRFSGRQFSNSRSEMNVSTLELGDSALYLCASSSRGGGGTEAFFGQGTRLTVV.